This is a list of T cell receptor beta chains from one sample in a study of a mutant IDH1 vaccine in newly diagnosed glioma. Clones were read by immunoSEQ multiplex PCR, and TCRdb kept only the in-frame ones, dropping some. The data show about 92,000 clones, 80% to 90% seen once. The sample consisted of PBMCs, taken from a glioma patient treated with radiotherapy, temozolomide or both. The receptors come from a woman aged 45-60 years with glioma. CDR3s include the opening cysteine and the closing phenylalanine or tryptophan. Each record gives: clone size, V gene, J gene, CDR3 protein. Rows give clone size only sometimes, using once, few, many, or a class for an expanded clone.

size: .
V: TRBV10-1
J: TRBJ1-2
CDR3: CASSEHSGPRGSTDYTF

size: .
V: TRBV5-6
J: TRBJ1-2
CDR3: CASSLAGFGARGGYTF

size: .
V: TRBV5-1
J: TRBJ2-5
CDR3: CASSLWGTSGGEETQYF

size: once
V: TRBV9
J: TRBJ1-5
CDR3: CASSVDGSNQPQHF

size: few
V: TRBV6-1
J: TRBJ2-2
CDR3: CASSEQFTGELFF

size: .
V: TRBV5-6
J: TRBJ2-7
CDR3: CASTEGGSYEQYF

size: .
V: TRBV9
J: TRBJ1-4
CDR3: CASSAESGYTNEKLFF

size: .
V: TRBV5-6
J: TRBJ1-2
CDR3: CASSLEASGYTF

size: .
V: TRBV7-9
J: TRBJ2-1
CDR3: CASSSGQQPNEQFF

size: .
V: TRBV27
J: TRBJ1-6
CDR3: CASSLGGQPLHF

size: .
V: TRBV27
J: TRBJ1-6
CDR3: CASSLRNSFPLDYNSPLHF

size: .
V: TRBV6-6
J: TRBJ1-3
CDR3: CASSPQSPSGNTIYF

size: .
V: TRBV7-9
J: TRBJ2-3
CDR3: CASSYTGDTDTQYF

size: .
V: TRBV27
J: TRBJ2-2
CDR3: CASGDRGLGGELFF

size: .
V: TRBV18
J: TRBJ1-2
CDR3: CASSPPGLTFGYTF

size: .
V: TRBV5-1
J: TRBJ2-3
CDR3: CASMDWKSTDTQYF